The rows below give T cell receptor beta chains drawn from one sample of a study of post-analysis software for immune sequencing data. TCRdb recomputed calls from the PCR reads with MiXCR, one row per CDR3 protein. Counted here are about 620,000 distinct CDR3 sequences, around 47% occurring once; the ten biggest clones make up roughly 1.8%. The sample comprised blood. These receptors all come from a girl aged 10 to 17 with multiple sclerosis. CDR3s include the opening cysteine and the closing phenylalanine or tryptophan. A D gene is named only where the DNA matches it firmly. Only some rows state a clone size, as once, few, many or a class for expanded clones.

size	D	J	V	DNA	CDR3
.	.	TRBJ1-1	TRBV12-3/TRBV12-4	TGTGCCAGCAGTTTAGTGGAGGGTGAAGCTTTCTTT	CASSLVEGEAFF
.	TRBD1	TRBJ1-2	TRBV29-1	TGCAGCGCCGGGAGACAGGGAGTTGGCTACACCTTC	CSAGRQGVGYTF
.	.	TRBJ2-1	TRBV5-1	TGCGCCAGCAGCTTGCCTGCAAACAATGAGCAGTTCTTC	CASSLPANNEQFF
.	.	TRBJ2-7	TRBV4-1	TGCGCCAGCAGCCAAGTAAAGGCCTGGGGTCACGAGCAGTACTTC	CASSQVKAWGHEQYF
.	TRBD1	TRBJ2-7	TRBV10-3	TGTGCCATCAGTCCTTACGGGACAGCCTACGAGCAGTACTTC	CAISPYGTAYEQYF
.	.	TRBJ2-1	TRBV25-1	TGTGCCAGCAGTGAATGGGGGTACAATGAGCAGTTCTTC	CASSEWGYNEQFF
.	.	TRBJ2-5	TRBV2	TGTGCCAGCAGCAGGGCGGTGTACCAAGAGACCCAGTACTTC	CASSRAVYQETQYF
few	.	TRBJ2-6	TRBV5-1	TGCGCCAGCAGCTTGCCCGGGGTTGGGGCCAACGTCCTGACTTTC	CASSLPGVGANVLTF
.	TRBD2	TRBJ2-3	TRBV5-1	TGCGCCAGCAGCTTGAGTAGCGGGAGTCTCGGAGATACGCAGTATTTT	CASSLSSGSLGDTQYF
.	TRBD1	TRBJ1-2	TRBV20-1	TGCAGTGCTCAGGGGGCAGGGGGTATTGGTTACACCTTC	CSAQGAGGIGYTF
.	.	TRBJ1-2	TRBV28	TGTGCCAGCAACCCACGGCGGGGCTATGGCTACACCTTC	CASNPRRGYGYTF
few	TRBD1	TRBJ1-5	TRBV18	TGTGCCAGCTCACCCGGGACAGGGCATCAGCCCCAGCATTTT	CASSPGTGHQPQHF
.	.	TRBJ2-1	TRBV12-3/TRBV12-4	TGTGCCAGCAGCCCTAGGCAGGGGACTGAGCAGTTCTTC	CASSPRQGTEQFF
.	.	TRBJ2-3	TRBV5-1	TGCGCCAGCAGCCCCTCGAAAACCACAGATACGCAGTATTTT	CASSPSKTTDTQYF
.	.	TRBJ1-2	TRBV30	TGTGCCTGGAGCAGGCGGGGTACTGGCTACACCTTC	CAWSRRGTGYTF
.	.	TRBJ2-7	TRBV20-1	TGCAGTGCTAGAGAGGGGACTCGCGCGGCCGAGCAGTACTTC	CSAREGTRAAEQYF
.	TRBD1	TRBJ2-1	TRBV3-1	TGTGTCAGCAGCCAGCAAGGGGGCGGTGAGCAGTTCTTC	CVSSQQGGGEQFF
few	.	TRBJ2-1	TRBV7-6	TGTGCCAGCAGCTCATGGAGCGACAATGAGCAGTTCTTC	CASSSWSDNEQFF
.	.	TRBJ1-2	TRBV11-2	TGTGCCAGCAGCTCCCTCACTGGGGACGGCTACACCTTC	CASSSLTGDGYTF
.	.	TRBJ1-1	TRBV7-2	TGTGCCAGCAGCATAACAGTGAACACTGAAGCTTTCTTT	CASSITVNTEAFF
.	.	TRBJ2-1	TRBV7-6	TGTGCCAGCAGCCGAGCGGGACATCGGAGCTACAATGAGCAGTTCTTC	CASSRAGHRSYNEQFF
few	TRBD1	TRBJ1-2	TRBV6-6	TGTGCCACCACCACCGGGACAGGGGGGATCTATGGCTACACCTTC	CATTTGTGGIYGYTF